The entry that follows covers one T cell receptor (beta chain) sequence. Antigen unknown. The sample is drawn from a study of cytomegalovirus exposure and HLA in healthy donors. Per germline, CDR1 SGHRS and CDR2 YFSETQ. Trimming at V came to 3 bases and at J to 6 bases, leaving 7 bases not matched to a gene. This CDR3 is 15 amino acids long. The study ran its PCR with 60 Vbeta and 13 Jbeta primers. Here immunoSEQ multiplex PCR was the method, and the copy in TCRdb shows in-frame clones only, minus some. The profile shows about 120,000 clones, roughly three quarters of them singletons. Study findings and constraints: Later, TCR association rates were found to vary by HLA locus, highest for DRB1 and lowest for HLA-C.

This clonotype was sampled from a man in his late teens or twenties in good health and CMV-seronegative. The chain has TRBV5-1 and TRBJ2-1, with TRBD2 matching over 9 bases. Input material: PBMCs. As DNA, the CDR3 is TGCGCCAGCAGCTCTGCTCCGACTAGCGGCAATGAGCAGTTCTTC. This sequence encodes CASSSAPTSGNEQFF.